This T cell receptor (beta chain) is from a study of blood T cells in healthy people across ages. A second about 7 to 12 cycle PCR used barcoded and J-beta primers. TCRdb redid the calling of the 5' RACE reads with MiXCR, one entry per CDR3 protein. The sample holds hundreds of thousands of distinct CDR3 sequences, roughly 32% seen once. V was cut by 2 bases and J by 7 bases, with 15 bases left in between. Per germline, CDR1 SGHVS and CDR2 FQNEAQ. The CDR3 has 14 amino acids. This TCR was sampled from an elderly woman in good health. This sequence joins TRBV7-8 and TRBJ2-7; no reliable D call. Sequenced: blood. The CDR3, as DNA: TGTGCCAGCAGCTTAAACGATTCCTACAATGAGCAGTACTTC. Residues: CASSLNDSYNEQYF.